This T cell receptor beta chain was documented in a study of blood T cell repertoires in COVID-19 (TCRdb year 2020). Concerning the study at large: The collaborator samples originated in the United States, Italy and Spain and spanned the acute and convalescent phases of COVID-19. The material from the prospective study consisted of cDNA or gDNA derived from T cells, B-cell-depleted T cells, or PBMCs. Subjects who had been exposed to COVID-19, were actively infected with it, or had recovered from it provided the deeply sampled blood TCRbeta repertoires that made up the dataset. The repertoires were released in a freely available public database meant as a resource for research on the immune response to SARS-CoV-2. The samples were drawn from two sources: the first 160 participants of the ongoing ImmuneRACE study, and over 950 subjects contributed by 6 global collaborators. Sample metadata almost always included a de-identified subject ID, COVID-19 status, age in years and sex. Where available, HLA class I and class II types were obtained from metadata supplied by the sample provider rather than from assay-based typing.

From a lookup of the germline V gene (reference sequence), CDR1 and CDR2 are SGHNT and YYREEE. V is pared back by 7 bases and J by 5 bases, with 16 bases lying between the germline termini. CDR3 length: 14 amino acids, cysteine to phenylalanine. The DNA shown is the 42-base CDR3, in frame from base 1. With regard to this clone: The antigen this receptor binds is unknown. Base qualities are missing; no much larger clone stands one base away.

The immunoSEQ Assay, a bias-controlled multiplex PCR, was used to amplify TCRbeta CDR3 regions from genomic DNA. In the paper's pipeline: Within the assay, amplification of reference gene primers was used to estimate how many nucleated cells each sample contained. Sequence reads were collapsed and filtered to measure the absolute abundance of every unique TCRbeta CDR3 rearrangement. Productive Simpson clonality was computed per sample as the square root of Simpson's diversity index over productive rearrangements. As stored in TCRdb, this immuneACCESS dataset retains in-frame rearrangements with V and J assigned. A fraction of the clones does not appear; measured against another copy, unresolved V genes explain less than half of the discrepancy, and the remainder lacks a known reason. The V and J calls and clone size are taken from that table; D and trimming were inferred from the DNA. Recorded for this sample are tens of thousands of clones; under 85% of them occurred a single time. The ten largest clonotypes hold about 7.7% of the sample.

Whole blood was collected in K2EDTA tubes by collaborating institutions according to the institutions' own protocols. Collaborator samples were shipped for TCRbeta analysis as frozen whole blood, isolated PBMCs, or DNA extracted from either sample type. General study outcomes and caveats: How much clinical and demographic metadata was included differed by source and by participant, and the metadata was provided uncurated.

Here the chain combines TRBV5-4 and TRBJ2-1; the D gene identity is not certain. This TCR was recovered from a man between 60 and 75 years old with active COVID-19. The sequencing input was peripheral blood. In nucleotide form, the sequence is TGTGCCAGCGCTCGTGACGTAGGAGACAATGAGCAGTTCTTC. Its amino acids are CASARDVGDNEQFF.